The 29 T cell receptor beta chains below come from one sample, sequenced in a study of CD4 T cells in relation to SARS-CoV-2 and coronaviruses listed by TCRdb under 2021. Library creation used the immunoSEQ multiplex PCR assay. This is the immuneACCESS table as TCRdb keeps it, with only in-frame sequences that have V and J called. A part of the clones is gone; compared with another copy, unresolved V genes explain less than half, and the rest is unexplained. The sample includes about 15,000 clones, with approximately 81% observed a single time. Roughly 10% of the sample goes to the ten largest clones. CD4+ T cells from unexposed donors were collected before the COVID-19 pandemic (2011-2018). After approximately 11 days of culture, CD4+ T cells were isolated with the EasySep CD4+ T cell isolation kit. These receptors have no identified antigens. Sequencing was done on a sample of CD4+ T cells from PBMCs, cultured in vitro. The receptors stem from a human donor in good health.

The count of this clone is one. The genes are TRBV6-5 and TRBJ2-7, with 7 bases matching TRBD1. CDR3 length equals 13 residues. Germline V gives CDR1 MNHEY, CDR2 SVGAGI. With V trimmed by 6 bases and J by 3 bases, 5 bases remained unmatched. The CDR3 spells CASSGQVLYEQYF. The CDR3 nucleotides are TGTGCCAGCAGCGGACAGGTTCTCTACGAGCAGTACTTC.

The V call is TRBV5-1, the J call TRBJ1-2; possible D gene TRBD1, 6 bases. CDR3 size: 15 residues. Trimming took 4 bases from V and 6 from J, leaving 19 bases between them. Germline V gives CDR1 SGHRS, CDR2 YFSETQ. The CDR3 spells CASSPQLGGANGYTF. In DNA, the CDR3 is TGCGCCAGCAGCCCCCAGTTGGGGGGCGCGAATGGCTACACCTTC.

This clone appeared a few times. This sequence joins TRBV3-1 (or the pseudogene TRBV3-2) and TRBJ2-3; 11 bases fit TRBD2. The germline CDR1 and CDR2 sequences are LGHDT and YNNKEL (reference sequence). CDR3 length: 15 residues. After removal of 3 bases from V and 4 bases from J, the junction contained 3 bases not matched to a gene. The CDR3 region is CASSQISGGADTQYF. The CDR3 DNA reads TGTGCCAGCAGCCAGATTAGCGGGGGGGCAGATACGCAGTATTTT.

This chain joins TRBV24-1 and TRBJ2-2; 8 positions match TRBD2. The germline V gene has CDR1 KGHDR and CDR2 SFDVKD. The CDR3 is made up of 18 amino acids. Germline trimming cut 5 bases from V and 0 bases from J; bases unmatched to any gene: 10. CDR3 loop: CATSVSPGAGANTGELFF. The CDR3 DNA sequence: TGTGCCACCAGTGTCTCGCCCGGAGCGGGAGCGAACACCGGGGAGCTGTTTTTT.

The rearrangement links TRBV4-2 to TRBJ1-5, with a tentative D call TRBD1 (6 bases). Trimming took off 0 bases at V and 7 bases at J, with 16 bases between the two ends. The CDR3 has 16 residues. In germline, CDR1 is LGHNA, CDR2 YNFKEQ. This CDR3 is CASSQDHGGAGQPQHF. CDR3 nucleotides: TGTGCCAGCAGCCAAGATCATGGGGGGGCAGGGCAGCCCCAGCATTTT.

This sequence joins TRBV27 and TRBJ1-2; D might be TRBD1 (5 bases). Trimming removed 6 bases at V and 2 bases at J, with 28 bases between. The CDR3 contains 19 residues. Per the germline V gene, CDR1 is MNHEY and CDR2 is SMNVEV (reference sequence). CDR3 in DNA: TGTGCCAGCAGGCACGAAAAAACTCCCAGTCCCAGGGTGAACTATGGCTACACCTTC. Amino acids: CASRHEKTPSPRVNYGYTF.

The gene calls are TRBV3-1 (or the pseudogene TRBV3-2) and TRBJ2-1; D could derive from TRBD1 or TRBD2 (5 bases each). Germline V gene data show CDR1 as LGHDT and CDR2 as YNNKEL (reference sequence). Trimming stripped 3 bases from V and 7 bases from J, with 13 bases between. The CDR3 covers 14 residues. The CDR3 DNA is TGTGCCAGCAGCCAGTCACCCGAGGGGAATGAGCAGTTCTTC. Its translation: CASSQSPEGNEQFF.

This clone has only one observation. This chain joins TRBV29-1 and TRBJ1-5; perhaps TRBD1 as D (6 bases). CDR3 length: 13 amino acids. V was shortened by 7 bases and J by 2 bases, with 12 bases between the two germline ends. Germline V gene sequence: CDR1 SQVTM, CDR2 ANQGSEA. CDR3 in amino acids: CSAGVRGNQPQHF. CDR3 nucleotides: TGCAGCGCAGGGGTTCGAGGCAATCAGCCCCAGCATTTT.

The rearrangement uses TRBV7-2 and TRBJ2-2, with 14 bases matching TRBD2. This CDR3 has 18 residues. V trimming: 5 bases; J trimming: 6 bases; junction bases outside the gene matches: 11. Germline assignment: CDR1 SGHTA and CDR2 FQGNSA. The CDR3 nucleotides read TGTGCCAGCAGCCCGGGACTAGCGGGGGCCGTAGGCGCCGGGGAGCTGTTTTTT. Its translation is CASSPGLAGAVGAGELFF.

V gene TRBV14 combines with J gene TRBJ1-3; D is unclear. Germline CDR1 and CDR2: SGHDN and FVKESK. The CDR3 length is 18 residues. V was cut by 0 bases and J by 7 bases, with 22 bases left in between. The DNA for the CDR3 is TGTGCCAGCAGCCAAGACGTTCCCGGGGTCCTCTACGCCAACACCATATATTTT. The encoded protein is CASSQDVPGVLYANTIYF.

The chain couples TRBV28 to TRBJ2-1, with a weak D call TRBD2 (7 bases). The CDR3 extends over 16 amino acids. Germline CDR1 reads MDHEN; CDR2 reads SYDVKM. V was shortened by 3 bases and J by 0 bases, with 12 bases between the two germline ends. The CDR3 is CASSFRGGPSYNEQFF. For the CDR3, the DNA is TGTGCCAGCAGTTTTAGGGGGGGCCCCTCCTACAATGAGCAGTTCTTC. Drawing the rest from reference TRBV28 and TRBJ2-1, the complete variable domain is DVKVTQSSRYLVKRTGEKVFLECVQDMDHENMFWYRQDPGLGLRLIYFSYDVKMKEKGDIPEGYSVSREKKERFSLILESASTNQTSMYLCASSFRGGPSYNEQFFGPGTRLTVL.

The chain uses TRBV2 and TRBJ1-4, with D unclear. Germline CDR1 and CDR2: SNHLY and FYNNEI. The V and J ends lost 0 bases and 5 bases respectively, with 10 bases between them. This CDR3 is 15 amino acids long. DNA of the CDR3: TGTGCCAGCAGTGAAGCGCGAGGGCAGAATGAAAAACTGTTTTTT. Its protein product is CASSEARGQNEKLFF.

CDR3 region: CASSLDGGGLFF. CDR3 nucleotides: TGTGCCAGCAGCCTCGACGGGGGCGGGCTGTTTTTT. The chain has TRBV5-5 and TRBJ2-2, with D perhaps given as TRBD1 or TRBD2 (6 bases each). The CDR3 has 12 residues. CDR1 SGHKS and CDR2 YYEKEE come from the germline V gene (reference sequence). V lost 4 bases to trimming and J lost 13 bases, with 14 bases between them.

This clone came up once. This chain uses TRBV7-2 with TRBJ2-2; TRBD2 matches at 16 bases. Germline lookup yields CDR1 SGHTA and CDR2 FQGNSA. Germline trimming cut 5 bases from V and 7 bases from J; bases unmatched to any gene: 13. The CDR3 runs 19 residues. The CDR3 here is CASSLGLAGGPNGGGELFF. The DNA of the CDR3 is TGTGCCAGCAGCCTGGGACTAGCGGGAGGGCCGAATGGAGGCGGGGAGCTGTTTTTT.

This clone was detected only a few times. The V and J genes are TRBV19 and TRBJ1-2; maybe TRBD1 (6 bases). V lost 5 bases and J 7 bases, leaving 20 bases between the germline ends. The CDR3 sequence is 15 residues long. Germline CDR1 reads LNHDA; CDR2 reads SQIVND (reference sequence). In DNA form, the CDR3 reads TGTGCCAGTAGTCCAGCAGGAGGGGCGGGGGCTGGCTACACCTTC. Translation gives CASSPAGGAGAGYTF. Full variable domain (missing parts from reference TRBV19 and TRBJ1-2): DGGITQSPKYLFRKEGQNVTLSCEQNLNHDAMYWYRQDPGQGLRLIYYSQIVNDFQKGDIAEGYSVSREKKESFPLTVTSAQKNPTAFYLCASSPAGGAGAGYTFGSGTRLTVV.

The gene calls are TRBV19 and TRBJ1-1; 8 bases are a match to TRBD1. This CDR3 contains 14 residues. V dropped 7 bases and J dropped 3; count of bases not matched to a gene: 7. Looked up from germline, CDR1 is LNHDA and CDR2 is SQIVND (reference sequence). As DNA, the CDR3 is TGTGCCAGTACCGCGGACAGGGCGCACACTGAAGCTTTCTTT. Amino acids: CASTADRAHTEAFF.

A single count supports this clone. The chain couples TRBV6-5 to TRBJ1-3; D gene unclear. The CDR3 has 15 amino acids. Deletions cut 7 bases from V and 0 bases from J, with 13 bases between. Germline V lookup: CDR1 MNHEY, CDR2 SVGAGI. CDR3 nucleotide sequence: TGTGCCAGCACCGAGACATGGGACTCTGGAAACACCATATATTTT. This gives the protein CASTETWDSGNTIYF.

The count of this clone is one. The genes are TRBV2 and TRBJ2-2, with D perhaps matching TRBD1 or TRBD2 (5 bases each). CDR3 length equals 14 residues. V lost 6 bases to trimming and J lost 11 bases, with 19 bases between them. CDR1 and CDR2 from the germline V gene are SNHLY and FYNNEI. This chain's CDR3 is CASRWDGGVGELFF. The CDR3 DNA reads as TGTGCCAGCAGATGGGACGGTGGGGTAGGTGAGCTGTTTTTT.

Only a few counts were recorded for this clone. This chain links TRBV5-1 with TRBJ1-1; possibly TRBD1 for D (5 bases). There are 15 residues in the CDR3. V was pared by 2 bases and J by 2 bases, with 13 bases between. Germline-derived CDR1 and CDR2 are SGHRS and YFSETQ. In DNA, the CDR3 is TGCGCCAGCAGCTTACGGGGCCGTACAAACACTGAAGCTTTCTTT. Translating gives CASSLRGRTNTEAFF.

This CDR3 is CASSFSRDTQYF. The CDR3 DNA reads TGCGCCAGCAGCTTTTCACGAGATACGCAGTATTTT. The chain joins TRBV5-1 to TRBJ2-3; D ambiguous. The CDR3 is made up of 12 amino acids. Trimming removed 2 bases from V and 5 bases from J, with 6 bases in between. Germline CDR1 reads SGHRS; CDR2 reads YFSETQ. The entire variable domain, with the rest obtained from reference TRBV5-1 and TRBJ2-3, is as follows: KAGVTQTPRYLIKTRGQQVTLSCSPISGHRSVSWYQQTPGQGLQFLFEYFSETQRNKGNFPGRFSGRQFSNSRSEMNVSTLELGDSALYLCASSFSRDTQYFGPGTRLTVL.

In its sample, this clone was seen a few times. The chain carries TRBV6-5 and TRBJ1-1, with 8 bases that match TRBD1. CDR3 length: 13 residues. Germline loops: CDR1 MNHEY, CDR2 SVGAGI. The ends lost 2 bases at V and 8 bases at J; junction bases unmatched: 4. Here the CDR3 reads CASSYMDREEAFF. The CDR3 coding sequence is TGTGCCAGCAGTTACATGGACAGGGAAGAAGCTTTCTTT.

This chain joins TRBV29-1 and TRBJ2-5, with D possibly being TRBD2 (5 bases). Trimming stripped 7 bases from V and 2 bases from J, with 14 bases between. The germline gives CDR1 SQVTM, CDR2 ANQGSEA. The CDR3 is 13 residues long. CDR3 DNA sequence: TGCAGCGGCCAGAGGGTGGCACAAGAGACCCAGTACTTC. This encodes CSGQRVAQETQYF.

The V gene is TRBV4-2, the J gene TRBJ2-5; D might be TRBD2 (6 bases). Germline V gene data show CDR1 as LGHNA and CDR2 as YNFKEQ. The CDR3 has 16 amino acids. Trimming pared 0 bases from V and 5 bases from J, leaving 16 bases between. The CDR3 DNA reads as TGTGCCAGCAGCCAAGATCGCGCACTCCGGGGGGAGACCCAGTACTTC. Residues: CASSQDRALRGETQYF.

This clone has just one count. CDR3 sequence reads: CASSRSSGIQYGYTF. CDR3 nucleotide sequence: TGCGCCAGCAGCCGGTCATCCGGGATACAATATGGCTACACCTTC. The chain uses TRBV4-3 and TRBJ1-2, with D uncertain. Deletions cut 4 bases from V and 5 bases from J, with 17 bases between. CDR1 is LGHNA and CDR2 is YSLEER in the germline V gene. The CDR3 consists of 15 residues.

The V and J genes are TRBV6-1 and TRBJ1-5; D is ambiguous. The CDR3 contains 15 residues. CDR1 MNHNS and CDR2 SASEGT come from the germline V gene. Deletions cut 2 bases from V and 7 bases from J, with 15 bases between. The DNA of the CDR3 is TGTGCCAGCAGTGAATTGGACGGGTTAGGGCAGCCCCAGCATTTT. This translates into CASSELDGLGQPQHF.

V is TRBV6-5 and J is TRBJ1-5, with D maybe TRBD1 (6 bases). This CDR3 is built from 13 residues. From germline, CDR1 is MNHEY and CDR2 SVGAGI. V was clipped by 7 bases and J by 4 bases, with 11 bases between them. CDR3 region: CASTGGYNQPQHF. The CDR3 region has the DNA TGTGCCAGCACCGGGGGCTATAATCAGCCCCAGCATTTT.

The chain combines TRBV25-1 with TRBJ1-4, with 8 bases identical to TRBD1. Unmatched junction bases numbered 8, after V lost 3 bases and J lost 8 bases. The CDR3 contains 15 residues. Germline V CDR1 and CDR2: MGHDK, SYGVNS. Here the CDR3 DNA reads TGTGCCAGCAGTGACCAGGACAGGGTTGGCGAAAAACTGTTTTTT. It encodes CASSDQDRVGEKLFF.

V and J are TRBV27 and TRBJ1-1, with D hard to call. V lost 6 bases, J lost 0 bases, and 8 bases lay in between. The germline gives CDR1 MNHEY, CDR2 SMNVEV (reference sequence). This CDR3 contains 13 residues. The chain's CDR3 is CASSRILNTEAFF. The CDR3 region has the DNA TGTGCCAGCAGCCGGATATTGAACACTGAAGCTTTCTTT.

V is TRBV7-9 and J is TRBJ2-3; TRBD2 matches at 13 bases. V gave up 5 bases and J gave up 5 bases; unmatched junction bases: 7. The CDR3 runs 16 residues. Germline V CDR1 and CDR2: SEHNR, FQNEAQ (reference sequence). In nucleotides, the CDR3 is TGTGCCAGCAGCAGCGGGACTAGCGGGATCAGAGATACGCAGTATTTT. It encodes CASSSGTSGIRDTQYF. Complete variable domain (other parts from reference TRBV7-9 and TRBJ2-3): DTGVSQNPRHKITKRGQNVTFRCDPISEHNRLYWYRQTLGQGPEFLTYFQNEAQLEKSRLLSDRFSAERPKGSFSTLEIQRTEQGDSAMYLCASSSGTSGIRDTQYFGPGTRLTVL.